One TCR beta chain is described in this entry. Its antigen is undetermined. V gave up 5 bases and J gave up 9 bases, with 11 bases separating them. Germline V gives CDR1 MDHEN, CDR2 SYDVKM. The CDR3 is 12 residues long. This sample was taken from a study of shared clonotypes between healthy human individuals. Broader study findings: An effect of sequencing depth on clonotype sharing among donors was expected.

Execution of the assay was at deep level. Repertoires were generated with immunoSEQ multiplex PCR, while TCRdb's copy carries only in-frame clones and drops some. The table lists around 2.1 million clones, around 95% of them singletons. The sequencing sample was made of naive CD4+ T cells sorted from blood. Subset given: CD45RA+ positively selected. The genes are TRBV28 and TRBJ2-1; D gene ambiguous. This receptor was taken from a man aged 18 to 29 in good health. The CDR3 spells CASSPPLSEQFF. Written as DNA, the CDR3 is TGTGCCAGCAGTCCCCCTCTCAGTGAGCAGTTCTTC. The whole variable domain, filled in from reference TRBV28 and TRBJ2-1, reads DVKVTQSSRYLVKRTGEKVFLECVQDMDHENMFWYRQDPGLGLRLIYFSYDVKMKEKGDIPEGYSVSREKKERFSLILESASTNQTSMYLCASSPPLSEQFFGPGTRLTVL.